This record looks at one T cell receptor (beta chain) sequence and its context. The source of the sample is a study of blood T cell repertoires in COVID-19. Whole-study context: Acute and convalescent COVID-19 samples came from the United States, Italy and Spain. Nucleic acid was either cDNA or gDNA, and it came from T cells, B-cell-depleted T cells, or PBMCs.

The cohort comprised adults aged about 18 to 90 years residing in 20 to 30 US areas. CDR1 SGHDN and CDR2 FVKESK come from the germline V gene. This CDR3 is built from 11 residues. V dropped 5 bases and J dropped 9 bases, with 10 bases sitting between them. Profiled with immunoSEQ multiplex PCR; TCRdb holds only in-frame clones, not every one. The table lists under 250,000 clones, 75% to 90% of them singletons. The sample taken for sequencing was PBMCs or T cells enriched from blood (not recorded which). The rearrangement links TRBV14 to TRBJ1-1; unclear D gene. This receptor was obtained from a woman in her 30s who had been exposed to COVID-19. This CDR3 reads CASSESEKAFF. Here the CDR3 DNA reads TGTGCCAGCAGCGAGTCTGAAAAAGCTTTCTTT.